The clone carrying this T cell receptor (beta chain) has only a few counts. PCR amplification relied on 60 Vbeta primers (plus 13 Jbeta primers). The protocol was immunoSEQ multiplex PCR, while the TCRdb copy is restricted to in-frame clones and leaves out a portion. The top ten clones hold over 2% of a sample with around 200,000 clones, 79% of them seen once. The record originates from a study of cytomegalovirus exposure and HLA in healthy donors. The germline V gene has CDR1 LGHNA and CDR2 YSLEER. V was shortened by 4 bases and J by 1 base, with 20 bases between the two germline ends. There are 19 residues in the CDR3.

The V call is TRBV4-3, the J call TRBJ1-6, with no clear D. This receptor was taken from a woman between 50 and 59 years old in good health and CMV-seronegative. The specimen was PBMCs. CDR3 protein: CASSLPPAREGSYNSPLHF. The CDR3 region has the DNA TGCGCCAGCAGCCTCCCCCCCGCGAGGGAAGGGTCCTATAATTCACCCCTCCACTTT.